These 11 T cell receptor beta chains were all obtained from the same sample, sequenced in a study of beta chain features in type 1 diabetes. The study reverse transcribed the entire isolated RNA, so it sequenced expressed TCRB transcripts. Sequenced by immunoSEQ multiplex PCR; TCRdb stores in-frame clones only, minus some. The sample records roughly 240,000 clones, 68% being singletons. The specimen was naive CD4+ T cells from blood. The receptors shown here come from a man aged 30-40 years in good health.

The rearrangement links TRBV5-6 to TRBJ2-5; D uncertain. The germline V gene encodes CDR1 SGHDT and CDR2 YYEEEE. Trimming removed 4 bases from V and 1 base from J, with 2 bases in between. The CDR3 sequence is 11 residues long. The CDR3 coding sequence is TGTGCCAGCAGCATCCAAGAGACCCAGTACTTC. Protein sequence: CASSIQETQYF.

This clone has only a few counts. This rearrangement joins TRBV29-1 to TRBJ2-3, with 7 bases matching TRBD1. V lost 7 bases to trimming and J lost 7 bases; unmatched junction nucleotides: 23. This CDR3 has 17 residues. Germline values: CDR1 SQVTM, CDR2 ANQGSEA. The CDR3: CSANINRDSTFGNTQYF. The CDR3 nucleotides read TGCAGCGCCAATATCAACCGGGACAGCACCTTCGGGAATACGCAGTATTTT.

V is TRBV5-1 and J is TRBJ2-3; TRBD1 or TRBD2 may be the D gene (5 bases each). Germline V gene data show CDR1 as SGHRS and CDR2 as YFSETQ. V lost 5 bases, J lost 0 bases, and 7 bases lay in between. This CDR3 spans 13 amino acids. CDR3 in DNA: TGCGCCAGCAGTGGGGGAAGCACAGATACGCAGTATTTT. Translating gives CASSGGSTDTQYF.

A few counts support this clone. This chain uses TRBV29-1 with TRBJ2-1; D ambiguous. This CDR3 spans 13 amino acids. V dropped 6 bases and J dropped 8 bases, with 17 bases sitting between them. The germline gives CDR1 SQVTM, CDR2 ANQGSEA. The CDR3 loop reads CSVERRLAYEQFF. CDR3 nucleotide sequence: TGCAGCGTCGAAAGGCGGTTGGCGTATGAGCAGTTCTTC.

CDR3 DNA: TGCGCCAGCAGCCAACCTGACAGGGACCCTCTCAATGAGCAGTTCTTC. Its translation: CASSQPDRDPLNEQFF. The chain uses TRBV4-1 and TRBJ2-1, with 7 bases fitting TRBD1. The CDR3 is made up of 16 amino acids. The V gene end was trimmed by 2 bases and the J gene end by 6 bases; junction bases not matched to a gene: 10. Germline V gene data show CDR1 as MGHRA and CDR2 as YSYEKL.

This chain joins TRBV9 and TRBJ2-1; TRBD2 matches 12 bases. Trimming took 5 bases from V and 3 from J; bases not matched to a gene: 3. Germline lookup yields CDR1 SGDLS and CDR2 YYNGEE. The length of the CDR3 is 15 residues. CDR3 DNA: TGTGCCAGCAGTCGGACTAGCGGGAACTACAATGAGCAGTTCTTC. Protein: CASSRTSGNYNEQFF.

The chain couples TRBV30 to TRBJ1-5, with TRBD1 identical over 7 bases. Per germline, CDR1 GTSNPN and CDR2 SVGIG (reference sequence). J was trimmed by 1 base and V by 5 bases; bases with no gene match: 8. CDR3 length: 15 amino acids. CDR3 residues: CAWGNRGRSNQPQHF. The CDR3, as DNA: TGTGCCTGGGGGAACAGGGGAAGGAGCAATCAGCCCCAGCATTTT.

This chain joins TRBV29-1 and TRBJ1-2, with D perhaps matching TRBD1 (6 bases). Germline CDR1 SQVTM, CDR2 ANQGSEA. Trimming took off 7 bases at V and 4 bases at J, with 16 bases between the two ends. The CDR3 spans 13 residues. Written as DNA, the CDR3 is TGCAGCGCCAGAGCAGGGGCTGGCTATGGCTACACCTTC. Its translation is CSARAGAGYGYTF.

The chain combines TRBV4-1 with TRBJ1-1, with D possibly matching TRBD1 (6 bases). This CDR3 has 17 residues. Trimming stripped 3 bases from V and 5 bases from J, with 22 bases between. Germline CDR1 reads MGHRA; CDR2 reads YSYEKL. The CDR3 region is CASSHHQMATGQTEAFF. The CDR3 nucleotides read TGCGCCAGCAGCCACCATCAAATGGCAACAGGGCAGACTGAAGCTTTCTTT.

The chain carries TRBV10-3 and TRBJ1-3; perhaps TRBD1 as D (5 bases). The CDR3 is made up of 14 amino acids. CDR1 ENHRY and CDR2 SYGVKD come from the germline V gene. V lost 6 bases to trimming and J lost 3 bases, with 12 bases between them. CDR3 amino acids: CAIRKTVNGNTIYF. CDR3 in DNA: TGTGCCATCAGGAAGACAGTCAATGGAAACACCATATATTTT.

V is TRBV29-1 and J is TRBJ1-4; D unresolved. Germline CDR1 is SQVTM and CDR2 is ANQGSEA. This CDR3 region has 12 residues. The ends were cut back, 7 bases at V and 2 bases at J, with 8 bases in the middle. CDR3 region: CSGGRTNEKLFF. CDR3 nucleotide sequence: TGCAGCGGAGGACGGACTAATGAAAAACTGTTTTTT.